This T cell receptor (beta chain) originates from a study of cytomegalovirus exposure and HLA in healthy donors. Study in general: An earlier analysis identified approximately 120 million unique TCR beta sequences in about 180 million T cells.

Findings and caveats of the study: Most TCR beta V segments were productive about 87% or about 30% of the time in an earlier analysis.

PCR involved 60 Vbeta and 13 Jbeta primers. Assay used: immunoSEQ multiplex PCR; TCRdb lists only in-frame clones, some missing. The sample consists of 150,000 to 200,000 clones, 75% to 90% of them appearing once. In the case of this clone: What it binds is not known.

CDR1 and CDR2 from the germline V gene are SGDLS and YYNGEE. CDR3 length: 16 amino acids. J gave up 2 bases and V 3 bases, and 8 bases lay outside the gene matches. The chain has TRBV9 and TRBJ2-1; 7 nucleotides align to TRBD2. The sequence derives from a woman in her late teens or twenties in good health and CMV-seronegative. The sample consisted of PBMCs. The CDR3 nucleotides read TGTGCCAGCAGCGGACCAAAGCGGGACCCCTACAATGAGCAGTTCTTC. Its translation: CASSGPKRDPYNEQFF. The full variable domain, its missing parts supplied by reference TRBV9 and TRBJ2-1, is DSGVTQTPKHLITATGQRVTLRCSPRSGDLSVYWYQQSLDQGLQFLIQYYNGEERAKGNILERFSAQQFPDLHSELNLSSLELGDSALYFCASSGPKRDPYNEQFFGPGTRLTVL.